A single T cell receptor (beta chain) is shown here with its context. As processed by the authors: It was from reference gene primer amplification that nucleated cell counts were estimated. Measured with immunoSEQ multiplex PCR; TCRdb has only the in-frame clones, and not every one. That table is the source of V, J and clone size, and D and trimming were worked out from the DNA. The table shows 220,000 or so clones, with 82% occurring only once. The V gene lost 5 bases and the J gene lost 1 base, with 18 bases spanning the gap. Germline loops: CDR1 MNHEY, CDR2 SMNVEV (reference sequence). The length of the CDR3 is 16 residues. These data are taken from a study of blood T cell repertoires in COVID-19. Overall study context: Donors in the United States, Italy and Spain gave samples during acute or convalescent COVID-19. From T cells, B-cell-depleted T cells, or PBMCs came the material, which was cDNA or gDNA.

The rearrangement joins TRBV27 to TRBJ2-7; D possibly corresponds to TRBD2 (6 bases). This sequence was found in a woman older than 75 with COVID-19, enrolled during active disease. Sequences were obtained from peripheral blood. The CDR3 reads CASSPAPPSGSYEQYF. CDR3 coding DNA: TGTGCCAGCAGTCCCGCCCCACCCAGCGGGTCCTACGAGCAGTACTTC.